Listed here are 21 T cell receptor beta chains from one sample, sequenced in a study of shared clonotypes between healthy human individuals (dated by TCRdb to about 2020). Libraries came from the immunoSEQ multiplex PCR assay. The source is immuneACCESS, and TCRdb retained only in-frame sequences with V and J called. Part of the clones is not carried over; for the studies checked, unresolved V genes explain less than half of this, and the remainder is unexplained. For this sample there are about 2.3 million clones; less than 95% appear just once. 0.3% to 0.45% of the sample belongs to the ten largest clones. The sample was naive CD4+ T cells from PBMCs. Reading the label with the study, this specimen's cell subset or site is: CD45RA+ positively selected. The receptors were gathered from a man in his late teens or twenties in good health. Some clones in this sample may be carry-over from other donors' samples.

The chain uses TRBV9 and TRBJ2-6; D is undetermined. The length of the CDR3 is 16 residues. V was clipped by 1 base and J by 3 bases, with 11 bases between them. The germline CDR1 and CDR2 sequences are SGDLS and YYNGEE. CDR3 protein: CASSVLGAGGANVLTF. The DNA of the CDR3 is TGTGCCAGCAGCGTACTCGGTGCAGGTGGGGCCAACGTCCTGACTTTC.

The V gene is TRBV27, the J gene TRBJ1-6; TRBD1 might be the D (5 bases). The CDR3 sequence is 14 residues long. Germline CDR1 MNHEY, CDR2 SMNVEV (reference sequence). Trimming left V 7 bases short and J 10 bases short, with 17 bases between. The CDR3 coding sequence is TGTGCCAGCAACCGAACGGGGGTTGGCTCACCCCTCCACTTT. Protein: CASNRTGVGSPLHF.

This sequence joins TRBV7-9 and TRBJ1-1; D gene uncertain. Germline-derived CDR1 and CDR2 are SEHNR and FQNEAQ (reference sequence). The germline V and J ends were trimmed by 0 bases and 0 bases, with 8 bases remaining between them. This CDR3 has 15 residues. This CDR3 reads CASSLANTMNTEAFF. In nucleotides, the CDR3 is TGTGCCAGCAGCTTAGCGAACACCATGAACACTGAAGCTTTCTTT.

The rearrangement joins TRBV28 to TRBJ2-1, with D possibly being TRBD1 or TRBD2 (7 bases each). The CDR3 length is 15 residues. Germline V gene data show CDR1 as MDHEN and CDR2 as SYDVKM. Trimming left V 5 bases short and J 2 bases short, with 13 bases between. CDR3: CASSIQGGAYNEQFF. The CDR3 coding sequence is TGTGCCAGCAGTATCCAGGGGGGGGCCTACAATGAGCAGTTCTTC.

J is TRBJ1-5 and V is TRBV4-1; tentatively, D is TRBD1 (6 bases). CDR3 size: 17 residues. V gave up 0 bases and J gave up 7 bases, with 19 bases separating them. Germline V lookup: CDR1 MGHRA, CDR2 YSYEKL. Here the CDR3 reads CASSQDGAGGQWQPQHF. The CDR3 bases are TGCGCCAGCAGCCAAGATGGGGCGGGGGGGCAGTGGCAGCCCCAGCATTTT.

CDR3 sequence (DNA): TGTGCCAGCAGCTTTAGGAGCTCCCAGCCCCAGCATTTT. Translated, it gives CASSFRSSQPQHF. This chain uses TRBV7-2 with TRBJ1-5, with D hard to call. CDR1 and CDR2 from the germline V gene are SGHTA and FQGNSA. This CDR3 has 13 residues. V was clipped by 3 bases and J by 7 bases, with 10 bases between them.

The chain employs TRBV28 and TRBJ2-5; D possibly corresponds to TRBD2 (6 bases). The germline gives CDR1 MDHEN, CDR2 SYDVKM. The CDR3 length is 16 residues. The V and J ends lost 6 bases and 2 bases respectively, with 19 bases between them. Written as DNA, the CDR3 is TGTGCCAGCAGCCAGGAGGGGAGCGGAACACAAGAGACCCAGTACTTC. This sequence encodes CASSQEGSGTQETQYF.

This chain connects TRBV18 to TRBJ1-5, with TRBD1 matching 10 bases. Trimming took 3 bases from V and 7 from J; bases not matched to a gene: 6. Germline V gives CDR1 KGHSH, CDR2 LQKENI. The CDR3 spans 15 residues. The CDR3 sequence: CASSPTGGPNQPQHF. For the CDR3, the DNA is TGTGCCAGCTCACCGACAGGGGGCCCTAACCAGCCCCAGCATTTT. Full variable domain (remainder filled in from reference TRBV18 and TRBJ1-5): NAGVMQNPRHLVRRRGQEARLRCSPMKGHSHVYWYRQLPEEGLKFMVYLQKENIIDESGMPKERFSAEFPKEGPSILRIQQVVRGDSAAYFCASSPTGGPNQPQHFGDGTRLSIL.

The genes are TRBV7-2 and TRBJ2-6; D call uncertain. Trimming took 2 bases from V and 2 from J, leaving 10 bases between them. Germline V gene data show CDR1 as SGHTA and CDR2 as FQGNSA. This CDR3 is 16 amino acids long. This chain's CDR3 is CASSLLGFTGANVLTF. The CDR3 coding sequence is TGTGCCAGCAGCTTACTAGGCTTTACTGGGGCCAACGTCCTGACTTTC.

This clone appeared a few times. This chain joins TRBV2 and TRBJ1-1; unclear D gene. The CDR3 length is 14 residues. Trimming pared 3 bases from V and 6 bases from J, leaving 14 bases between. The germline CDR1 and CDR2 sequences are SNHLY and FYNNEI. The CDR3, as DNA: TGTGCCAGCAGTGATCGGGCCTTCGGCGCTGAAGCTTTCTTT. Translating it yields CASSDRAFGAEAFF. The whole variable domain, remainder taken from reference TRBV2 and TRBJ1-1, is EPEVTQTPSHQVTQMGQEVILRCVPISNHLYFYWYRQILGQKVEFLVSFYNNEISEKSEIFDDQFSVERPDGSNFTLKIRSTKLEDSAMYFCASSDRAFGAEAFFGQGTRLTVV.

This clone was seen just once. The chain joins TRBV6-4 to TRBJ2-7, with a possible D match to TRBD1 (6 bases). Germline loops: CDR1 MRHNA, CDR2 SNTAGT. V dropped 6 bases and J dropped 1 base, with 16 bases sitting between them. This CDR3 is built from 15 residues. The DNA for the CDR3 is TGTGCCAGCAGCTGGAACAGGGTAAAGTCCTACGAGCAGTACTTC. Translated, it gives CASSWNRVKSYEQYF.

The chain joins TRBV5-1 to TRBJ2-1, with 9 bases lining up with TRBD2. V trimming: 4 bases; J trimming: 6 bases; junction bases outside the gene matches: 8. Germline CDR1 reads SGHRS; CDR2 reads YFSETQ. This CDR3 is 15 amino acids long. The CDR3 nucleotides read TGCGCCAGCAGCCAACTAGCGGGTGCCGCCAATGAGCAGTTCTTC. This translates into CASSQLAGAANEQFF.

The chain couples TRBV5-1 to TRBJ2-1; D call uncertain. V shed 4 bases and J shed 9 bases, with 11 bases lying between them. Germline lookup yields CDR1 SGHRS and CDR2 YFSETQ. CDR3 length: 12 residues. CDR3 DNA: TGCGCCAGCAGCCTAAGCTCGGGTGAGCAGTTCTTC. This encodes CASSLSSGEQFF.

The gene calls are TRBV10-3 and TRBJ2-6; 9 bases fit TRBD1. Germline V gene lookup returns CDR1 ENHRY and CDR2 SYGVKD. The trim removed 6 bases at V and 0 bases at J, leaving 6 bases unmatched. The CDR3 runs 17 residues. The CDR3 coding sequence is TGTGCCATCAGGCCGGGACAGGGAGCCTCTGGGGCCAACGTCCTGACTTTC. Amino acids: CAIRPGQGASGANVLTF.

The rearrangement uses TRBV2 and TRBJ2-6; D uncertain. With 3 bases removed from V and 0 bases from J, the gap between germline ends came to 6 bases. Germline assignment: CDR1 SNHLY and CDR2 FYNNEI. This CDR3 contains 15 residues. CDR3 amino acids: CASSDQSSGANVLTF. CDR3 bases: TGTGCCAGCAGTGACCAGAGCTCTGGGGCCAACGTCCTGACTTTC.

The V and J genes are TRBV29-1 and TRBJ2-1; 8 bases align to TRBD1. Germline-derived CDR1 and CDR2 are SQVTM and ANQGSEA. Unmatched junction bases numbered 12, after V lost 6 bases and J lost 8 bases. The CDR3 has 14 residues. The CDR3 DNA reads as TGCAGCGTCCTACCGACAGGGGATCGGTATGAGCAGTTCTTC. Translating it yields CSVLPTGDRYEQFF.

The rearrangement uses TRBV19 and TRBJ2-1; 10 nucleotides agree with TRBD2. Germline lookup yields CDR1 LNHDA and CDR2 SQIVND (reference sequence). The CDR3 sequence is 16 residues long. V shed 7 bases, J shed 5 bases, and the junction held 11 bases outside the gene matches. CDR3 residues: CASTRGGSGGNNEQFF. CDR3 in DNA: TGTGCCAGTACCCGGGGCGGTAGCGGGGGGAACAATGAGCAGTTCTTC.

The chain combines TRBV11-1 with TRBJ1-1; TRBD1 is a possible D gene (6 bases). The germline gives CDR1 SGHAT, CDR2 FQDESV (reference sequence). The V gene lost 4 bases and the J gene lost 8 bases, with 20 bases spanning the gap. The CDR3 consists of 15 residues. The CDR3 DNA reads TGTGCCAGCAGCTCGAAGACAGGAGGCTACGAGGAAGCTTTCTTT. Encoded protein: CASSSKTGGYEEAFF.

This clone came up once. The CDR3 loop reads CASRGWGAANEKLFF. The DNA of the CDR3 is TGTGCCAGCAGGGGCTGGGGGGCGGCTAATGAAAAACTGTTTTTT. This chain links TRBV21-1 with TRBJ1-4. TRBV21-1 is a listed pseudogene. This CDR3 contains 15 residues.

The chain has TRBV4-1 and TRBJ2-7, with TRBD1 identical over 7 bases. CDR1 is MGHRA and CDR2 is YSYEKL in the germline V gene. The V gene end was trimmed by 4 bases and the J gene end by 0 bases; junction bases not matched to a gene: 9. The CDR3 loop spans 16 amino acids. The CDR3 region has the DNA TGCGCCAGCAGCCTCGATTGGGACAGAAGCTCCTACGAGCAGTACTTC. It yields the protein CASSLDWDRSSYEQYF.

The CDR3 loop reads CASSFVRRAGYEQYF. The CDR3 DNA reads TGTGCCAGCAGTTTTGTACGGAGGGCCGGCTACGAGCAGTACTTC. The chain couples TRBV28 to TRBJ2-7; possibly TRBD2 for D (6 bases). The V end was cut by 3 bases, the J end by 3 bases, with 15 bases between. Looked up from germline, CDR1 is MDHEN and CDR2 is SYDVKM. This CDR3 comprises 15 residues. Full variable domain (remainder filled in from reference TRBV28 and TRBJ2-7): DVKVTQSSRYLVKRTGEKVFLECVQDMDHENMFWYRQDPGLGLRLIYFSYDVKMKEKGDIPEGYSVSREKKERFSLILESASTNQTSMYLCASSFVRRAGYEQYFGPGTRLTVT.